The 14 T cell receptor beta chains in this list originate from one sample, sequenced in a study of T cells after posttransplantation cyclophosphamide. Data came from immunoSEQ multiplex PCR; TCRdb stores just in-frame clones and leaves some out. Found here are 35,000 to 55,000 clones, no singletons; the ten largest cover about 2.5%. Material for sequencing was PBMCs. These receptors came from a man aged 40-49 years in good health, CMV-negative, and a related stem cell transplant donor.

This clone was recorded many times. The chain combines TRBV7-9 with TRBJ2-1, with D tentatively TRBD1 (6 bases). V dropped 6 bases and J dropped 4 bases, with 13 bases sitting between them. Germline CDR1 is SEHNR and CDR2 is FQNEAQ (reference sequence). This CDR3 is built from 14 residues. The CDR3 DNA sequence: TGTGCCAGCAGTTCCCCACAGGGTTACAATGAGCAGTTCTTC. It is translated as CASSSPQGYNEQFF.

This clone was recorded at least ten times. The chain combines TRBV5-1 with TRBJ2-3; 10 nucleotides agree with TRBD1. The CDR3 has 15 amino acids. V dropped 4 bases and J dropped 1; count of bases not matched to a gene: 3. Germline CDR1 SGHRS, CDR2 YFSETQ. CDR3 in DNA: TGCGCCAGCAGCGTAGGGACAGGGGGCACAGATACGCAGTATTTT. Its protein is CASSVGTGGTDTQYF.

This clone showed up just a few times. The CDR3 sequence is CSVVADRSRGEKLFF. In DNA form, the CDR3 reads TGCAGCGTTGTAGCTGACAGGTCGAGAGGGGAAAAACTGTTTTTT. This rearrangement joins TRBV29-1 to TRBJ1-4, with D possibly matching TRBD1 (6 bases). The CDR3 runs 15 residues. Germline V gene lookup returns CDR1 SQVTM and CDR2 ANQGSEA. V gave up 4 bases and J gave up 8 bases, with 20 bases separating them.

This clone was seen many times. J is TRBJ1-1 and V is TRBV14; 7 bases line up with TRBD1. This CDR3 has 16 residues. With V trimmed by 4 bases and J by 0 bases, 8 bases remained unmatched. Germline lookup yields CDR1 SGHDN and CDR2 FVKESK. The CDR3 sequence: CASSLRQGLMNTEAFF. CDR3 bases: TGTGCCAGCAGCCTCCGACAGGGCCTTATGAACACTGAAGCTTTCTTT.

This clone was counted many times. The junction does not match germline at one end; this may be a read error. The chain employs TRBV7-9 and TRBJ1-3, with D possibly matching TRBD1 (6 bases). Germline-derived CDR1 and CDR2 are SEHNR and FQNEAQ (reference sequence). The CDR3 length is 15 residues. CDR3 sequence reads: CASSLGGGSGNTIYF. The CDR3 DNA reads as TGTGCCAGCAGTTTAGGAGGGGGATCTGGAAACACCATATATTTT.

This clone occurred a few times. This chain joins TRBV7-6 and TRBJ2-1, with TRBD1 as a possible D gene (7 bases). From germline, CDR1 is SGHVS and CDR2 FNYEAQ. The CDR3 has 18 amino acids. V dropped 5 bases and J dropped 6 bases, with 26 bases sitting between them. This CDR3 is CASSRRGRGAGTANEQFF. In DNA, the CDR3 is TGTGCCAGCAGCAGAAGAGGCAGGGGGGCTGGGACTGCCAATGAGCAGTTCTTC.

This clone was counted ten times or more. Sequence at one end of the junction differs from germline and may be a read error. The chain uses TRBV6-1 and TRBJ2-7, with D perhaps TRBD2 (5 bases). The CDR3 contains 15 residues. Germline loops: CDR1 MNHNS, CDR2 SASEGT. CDR3 region: CASSDLREPSDEQYF. The CDR3 DNA follows: TGTGCCAGCAGCGATCTTCGGGAACCCTCCGACGAGCAGTACTTC.

This clone was detected ten times or more. The chain carries TRBV2 and TRBJ2-2; possibly TRBD2 for D (6 bases). This CDR3 region has 14 residues. V was shortened by 6 bases and J by 5 bases, with 13 bases between the two germline ends. CDR1 is SNHLY, CDR2 FYNNEI, per germline. The chain's CDR3 is CASRPGLQTGELFF. In nucleotides, the CDR3 is TGTGCCAGCAGACCGGGACTCCAGACCGGGGAGCTGTTTTTT.

The gene calls are TRBV9 and TRBJ2-3; a weak D match, TRBD2 (6 bases). From germline, CDR1 is SGDLS and CDR2 YYNGEE. The CDR3 has 15 amino acids. The germline V and J ends were trimmed by 0 bases and 2 bases, with 10 bases remaining between them. CDR3 sequence (DNA): TGTGCCAGCAGCGTAGAGCGGGCCCTCACAGATACGCAGTATTTT. Its translation: CASSVERALTDTQYF.

This clone was seen at least ten times. This chain connects TRBV30 to TRBJ1-1; D uncertain. The CDR3 is made up of 12 amino acids. Germline assignment: CDR1 GTSNPN and CDR2 SVGIG (reference sequence). Trimming removed 5 bases from V and 0 bases from J, with 7 bases in between. The CDR3 spells CAWAQLNTEAFF. CDR3 nucleotides: TGTGCCTGGGCACAGTTGAACACTGAAGCTTTCTTT.

This clone appeared many times. V is TRBV7-9 and J is TRBJ1-1, with a weak D call TRBD1 (6 bases). This CDR3 spans 14 amino acids. Germline CDR1 and CDR2: SEHNR and FQNEAQ (reference sequence). Trimming removed 1 base at V and 4 bases at J, with 10 bases between. The CDR3 coding sequence is TGTGCCAGCAGCTTAGGGCCAGGGGTCACTGAAGCTTTCTTT. Amino acid sequence: CASSLGPGVTEAFF.

This clone was picked up many times. The CDR3 DNA reads TGTGCCGCAACAACCGGGAATCAGCCCCAGCATTTT. Translating gives CAATTGNQPQHF. The chain recombines TRBV10-3 with TRBJ1-5; D is unclear. The CDR3 is 12 amino acids. Trimming stripped 11 bases from V and 4 bases from J, with 12 bases between. CDR1 is ENHRY and CDR2 is SYGVKD in the germline V gene.

This clone was seen at least ten times. The V gene is TRBV14, the J gene TRBJ1-3; D unclear. Per germline, CDR1 SGHDN and CDR2 FVKESK. Trimming removed 8 bases at V and 0 bases at J, with 8 bases between. This CDR3 has 13 residues. The CDR3: CASAASSGNTIYF. The CDR3 DNA reads TGTGCCAGCGCCGCCAGCTCTGGAAACACCATATATTTT.

This clone was detected many times. This rearrangement joins TRBV12-5 to TRBJ2-1; D is ambiguous. This CDR3 is 12 amino acids long. The V end lost 6 bases, the J end lost 3 bases, and 6 bases lay between the germline ends. Germline loops: CDR1 LGHNT, CDR2 FRNRAP. CDR3 loop: CASGRLYNEQFF. For the CDR3, the DNA is TGTGCTAGTGGCCGACTCTACAATGAGCAGTTCTTC.